The 23 T cell receptor beta chains below were found in one sample sequenced in a study of T cell responses to AZD1222 COVID-19 vaccine. The method was immunoSEQ multiplex PCR; TCRdb's version includes in-frame clones alone and lacks a portion of them. Of around 150,000 clones in the sample, under 95% were seen once. The material was peripheral blood, obtained 28 days after the second AZD1222 dose. The receptors come from an adult who received the AZD1222 COVID-19 vaccine.

This chain links TRBV19 with TRBJ1-5; 8 positions agree with TRBD1. The CDR3 loop spans 15 amino acids. CDR1 and CDR2 from the germline V gene are LNHDA and SQIVND (reference sequence). V lost 4 bases to trimming and J lost 5 bases; unmatched junction nucleotides: 7. In DNA form, the CDR3 reads TGTGCCAGTAGTACACTACAGGGGGGGGATCAGCCCCAGCATTTT. It translates to CASSTLQGGDQPQHF.

The rearrangement links TRBV10-1 to TRBJ1-1; D is uncertain. CDR3 length equals 13 residues. V was trimmed by 5 bases and J by 7 bases, leaving 14 bases between them. CDR1 and CDR2 (germline): WNHNN, SYGVQD (reference sequence). CDR3 in amino acids: CASSRPGSNEAFF. CDR3 DNA: TGCGCCAGCAGTAGGCCCGGGAGCAATGAAGCTTTCTTT.

This chain joins TRBV4-2 and TRBJ2-7; 9 positions agree with TRBD2. CDR1 LGHNA and CDR2 YNFKEQ come from the germline V gene. CDR3 size: 15 residues. The junction had 4 bases not matched to a gene; V was cut back by 4 bases and J by 0 bases. The CDR3 bases are TGTGCCAGCAGCCTCCAGCGGGGGGACTCCTACGAGCAGTACTTC. Protein: CASSLQRGDSYEQYF.

This clone was observed a handful of times. This chain uses TRBV12-3 or TRBV12-4 with TRBJ1-1, with TRBD1 as a possible D gene (6 bases). This CDR3 is built from 13 residues. V dropped 4 bases and J dropped 4 bases, with 10 bases sitting between them. CDR3 amino acids: CASSSGVPTEAFF. The CDR3 nucleotides read TGTGCCAGCAGTTCAGGGGTACCCACTGAAGCTTTCTTT.

V gene TRBV7-9 combines with J gene TRBJ2-7, with D tentatively TRBD2 (6 bases). This CDR3 comprises 14 residues. The germline V and J ends were trimmed by 4 bases and 1 base, with 11 bases remaining between them. The germline V gene encodes CDR1 SEHNR and CDR2 FQNEAQ (reference sequence). For the CDR3, the DNA is TGTGCCAGCAGCTCCCGGGAGCTTTCCTACGAGCAGTACTTC. It specifies CASSSRELSYEQYF.

This rearrangement joins TRBV6-5 to TRBJ2-3; D ambiguous. Germline CDR1 MNHEY, CDR2 SVGAGI. V was clipped by 1 base and J by 4 bases, with 6 bases between them. The CDR3 totals 13 residues. CDR3 nucleotide sequence: TGTGCCAGCAGTTACTACGGTGCAGATACGCAGTATTTT. This sequence encodes CASSYYGADTQYF.

J is TRBJ2-2 and V is TRBV12-3 or TRBV12-4; D is unresolved. CDR3 length: 13 residues. Deletions cut 3 bases from V and 5 bases from J, with 7 bases between. The CDR3 bases are TGTGCCAGCAGTTTTGGTTGGACCGGGGAGCTGTTTTTT. Residues: CASSFGWTGELFF.

There are a few counts of this clone. The chain couples TRBV11-2 to TRBJ2-1; 11 bases map to TRBD2. The germline CDR1 and CDR2 sequences are SGHAT and FQNNGV. The CDR3 contains 16 residues. Trimming removed 3 bases from V and 2 bases from J; junction bases left unmatched: 3. DNA for the CDR3: TGTGCCAGCAGCTTTGAACTAGCGGGGGCCTACAATGAGCAGTTCTTC. Translated, it gives CASSFELAGAYNEQFF.

Turning to this clone: One junction end does not reproduce the germline sequence, and a read error may be involved. The chain joins TRBV30 to TRBJ2-1; no definite D call. Germline V gene data show CDR1 as GTSNPN and CDR2 as SVGIG (reference sequence). There are 10 residues in the CDR3. This CDR3 is CAWKGASMVF. The CDR3 DNA follows: TGTGCCTGGAAAGGAGCTTCTATGGTCTTC.

A single count supports this clone. The chain recombines TRBV2 with TRBJ1-5; D not certain. Trimming cost V 4 bases and J 6 bases, with 13 bases left between them. The CDR3 is 14 amino acids. Germline loops: CDR1 SNHLY, CDR2 FYNNEI. The CDR3 DNA follows: TGTGCCAGCAGTGGAGGGTACCGAGGTCAGCCCCAGCATTTT. This codes for CASSGGYRGQPQHF.

The DNA of the CDR3 is TGTGCCACCCGGGACAGGGGACCTTTAAACACCGGGGAGCTGTTTTTT. Its protein is CATRDRGPLNTGELFF. The chain links TRBV3-1 (or the pseudogene TRBV3-2) to TRBJ2-2; TRBD1 matches at 10 bases. The CDR3 is 16 amino acids. The V gene end was trimmed by 10 bases and the J gene end by 2 bases; junction bases not matched to a gene: 10. The germline CDR1 and CDR2 sequences are LGHDT and YNNKEL (reference sequence).

The chain links TRBV29-1 to TRBJ2-3, with D perhaps TRBD2 (7 bases). The CDR3 runs 15 residues. Germline V gene sequence: CDR1 SQVTM, CDR2 ANQGSEA. Trimming cost V 6 bases and J 5 bases, with 21 bases left between them. The CDR3, as DNA: TGCAGCGTCGGGGGGACGGGGGCCATGGGAGATACGCAGTATTTT. Protein sequence: CSVGGTGAMGDTQYF.

The V and J genes are TRBV6-5 and TRBJ2-3, with D unclear. The CDR3 sequence is 14 residues long. V was shortened by 7 bases and J by 5 bases, with 16 bases between the two germline ends. The germline V gene encodes CDR1 MNHEY and CDR2 SVGAGI. CDR3 sequence reads: CASIPGRLGDTQYF. In DNA, the CDR3 is TGTGCCAGCATTCCCGGACGCCTCGGAGATACGCAGTATTTT.

The V call is TRBV25-1, the J call TRBJ1-3; the D is unclear. V lost 4 bases and J lost 0, with 7 bases in between. The CDR3 is 14 residues long. Germline-derived CDR1 and CDR2 are MGHDK and SYGVNS. CDR3 sequence: CASSAGSSGNTIYF. The CDR3 DNA follows: TGTGCCAGCAGTGCCGGAAGCTCTGGAAACACCATATATTTT.

The chain links TRBV4-2 to TRBJ2-3; D not certain. V dropped 0 bases and J dropped 0 bases, with 4 bases sitting between them. Germline CDR1 and CDR2: LGHNA and YNFKEQ. This CDR3 contains 14 residues. The DNA for the CDR3 is TGTGCCAGCAGCCAAGATACTAGCACAGATACGCAGTATTTT. It is translated as CASSQDTSTDTQYF.

J is TRBJ2-7 and V is TRBV3-1 (or the pseudogene TRBV3-2), with a weak D call TRBD2 (6 bases). The V end lost 2 bases, the J end lost 6 bases, and 14 bases lay between the germline ends. The germline gives CDR1 LGHDT, CDR2 YNNKEL (reference sequence). The length of the CDR3 is 14 residues. CDR3 sequence: CASSQPLGGSEQYF. CDR3 nucleotide sequence: TGTGCCAGCAGCCAACCCCTCGGGGGAAGCGAGCAGTACTTC.

Turning to this clone: The same CDR3 can be traced to other DNA sequences in this sample. V usage is TRBV12-3 or TRBV12-4 and J usage is TRBJ1-5; no firm D call. Trimming cost V 2 bases and J 7 bases, with 9 bases left between them. The CDR3 is 13 residues long. The CDR3 loop reads CASSLNGKQPQHF. The CDR3 nucleotides read TGTGCCAGCAGTTTAAATGGAAAACAGCCCCAGCATTTT.

Only one count was recorded for this clone. The rearrangement joins TRBV30 to TRBJ1-5; the match to TRBD1 covers 7 bases. J was trimmed by 7 bases and V by 5 bases; bases with no gene match: 8. Germline V gene sequence: CDR1 GTSNPN, CDR2 SVGIG (reference sequence). There are 13 residues in the CDR3. The CDR3 DNA follows: TGTGCCTGGGCTAACAGGGGCGGGCAGCCCCAGCATTTT. This sequence encodes CAWANRGGQPQHF. Together with reference TRBV30 and TRBJ1-5, the CDR3 gives the full variable domain: SQTIHQWPATLVQPVGSPLSLECTVEGTSNPNLYWYRQAAGRGLQLLFYSVGIGQISSEVPQNLSASRPQDRQFILSSKKLLLSDSGFYLCAWANRGGQPQHFGDGTRLSIL.

V usage is TRBV14 and J usage is TRBJ2-2, with 7 positions matching TRBD2. Trimming removed 0 bases from V and 1 base from J; junction bases left unmatched: 5. The length of the CDR3 is 17 residues. The V gene's germline CDR1 is SGHDN and CDR2 FVKESK. The CDR3 is CASSQEPPGGNTGELFF. The DNA of the CDR3 is TGTGCCAGCAGCCAAGAACCCCCGGGGGGGAACACCGGGGAGCTGTTTTTT.

The chain employs TRBV18 and TRBJ2-3, with a tentative D call TRBD1 (6 bases). V dropped 3 bases and J dropped 4 bases, with 11 bases sitting between them. Germline assignment: CDR1 KGHSH and CDR2 LQKENI. The CDR3 length is 14 residues. The CDR3 DNA reads as TGTGCCAGCTCACCTCTGGGGGCGGCAGATACGCAGTATTTT. Encoded protein: CASSPLGAADTQYF.

This chain uses TRBV15 with TRBJ2-4; possibly TRBD1 or TRBD2 for D (5 bases each). Germline V lookup: CDR1 LNHNV, CDR2 YYDKDF (reference sequence). Trimming pared 0 bases from V and 7 bases from J, leaving 10 bases between. The CDR3 covers 14 residues. For the CDR3, the DNA is TGTGCCACCAGCAGAGATCGAGGGACCAACATTCAGTACTTC. Its translation: CATSRDRGTNIQYF.

The V call is TRBV4-1, the J call TRBJ1-6; no definite D call. The CDR3 spans 21 residues. Trimming stripped 0 bases from V and 8 bases from J, with 29 bases between. Germline V gene data show CDR1 as MGHRA and CDR2 as YSYEKL. The CDR3 spells CASSQEPGRERNKRPYSPLHF. As DNA, the CDR3 is TGCGCCAGCAGCCAAGAGCCCGGGAGGGAGCGAAACAAGCGCCCTTATTCACCCCTCCACTTT.

V is TRBV7-8 and J is TRBJ2-1, with 8 positions matching TRBD1. The CDR3 is made up of 16 amino acids. Germline CDR1 and CDR2: SGHVS and FQNEAQ. Trimming removed 1 base from V and 4 bases from J; junction bases left unmatched: 6. The CDR3 spells CASSLDQGASYNEQFF. The CDR3 coding sequence is TGTGCCAGCAGCTTAGACCAGGGGGCATCGTACAATGAGCAGTTCTTC. The variable domain in full, with the rest retrieved from reference TRBV7-8 and TRBJ2-1, is GAGVSQSPRYKVAKRGQDVALRCDPISGHVSLFWYQQALGQGPEFLTYFQNEAQLDKSGLPSDRFFAERPEGSVSTLKIQRTQQEDSAVYLCASSLDQGASYNEQFFGPGTRLTVL.